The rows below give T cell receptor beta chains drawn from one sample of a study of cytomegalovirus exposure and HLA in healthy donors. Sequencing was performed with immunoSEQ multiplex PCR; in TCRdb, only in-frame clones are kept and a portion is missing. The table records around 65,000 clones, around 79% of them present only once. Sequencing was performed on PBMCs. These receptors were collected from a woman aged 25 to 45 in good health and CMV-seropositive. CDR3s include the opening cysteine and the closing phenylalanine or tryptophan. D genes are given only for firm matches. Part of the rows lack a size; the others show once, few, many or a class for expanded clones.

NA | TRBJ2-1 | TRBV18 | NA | TGTGCCAGCTCACCAACAACCCGACTAAATGAGCAGTTCTTC | CASSPTTRLNEQFF
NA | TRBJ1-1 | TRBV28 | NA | TGTGCCAGCCTTACGGGTTTCAATTCCCGGGAGACTGAAGCTTTCTTT | CASLTGFNSRETEAFF
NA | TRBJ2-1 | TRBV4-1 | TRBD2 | TGCGCCAGCAGCCACACTAGCGGGAGGGCAGGTAATGAGCAGTTCTTC | CASSHTSGRAGNEQFF
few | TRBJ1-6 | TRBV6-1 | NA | TGTGCCAGCCGTGGGGGCCCACTGACCTATAATTCACCCCTCCACTTT | CASRGGPLTYNSPLHF
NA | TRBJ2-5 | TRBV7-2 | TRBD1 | TGTGCCAGCAGCTTGGACAGGGGCCTAACAGAGACCCAGTACTTC | CASSLDRGLTETQYF
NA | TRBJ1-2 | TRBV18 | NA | TGTGCCAGCTCACCACCCGCCGGCTATGGCTACACCTTC | CASSPPAGYGYTF
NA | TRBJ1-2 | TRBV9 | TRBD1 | TGTGCCAGCAGCGTAGAGGACAGGCCTAACTATGGCTACACCTTC | CASSVEDRPNYGYTF
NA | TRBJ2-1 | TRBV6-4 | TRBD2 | TGTGCCAGCAGCCCTAGCGGGGGGGGTCCCTACAATGAGCAGTTCTTC | CASSPSGGGPYNEQFF
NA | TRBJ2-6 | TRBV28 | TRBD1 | TGTGCCAGCAGTTTGGACAGGGCTTTACTCTCTGGGGCCAACGTCCTGACTTTC | CASSLDRALLSGANVLTF
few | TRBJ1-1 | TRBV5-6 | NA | TGTGCCAGCAGCTTGACCGGGGGGGGCCGAATGAACACTGAAGCTTTCTTT | CASSLTGGGRMNTEAFF
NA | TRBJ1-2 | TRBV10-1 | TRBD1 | TGCGCCACCAGCAGCGGACAGGTTTGCTATGGCTACACCTTC | CATSSGQVCYGYTF
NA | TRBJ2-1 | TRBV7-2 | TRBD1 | TGTGCCAGCAGCTTGGGGACAGGGCCATACAATGAGCAGTTCTTC | CASSLGTGPYNEQFF
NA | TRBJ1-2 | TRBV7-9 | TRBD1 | TGTGCCAGCAGCCCTCAGGGACAGGGTACTAACTATGGCTACACCTTC | CASSPQGQGTNYGYTF
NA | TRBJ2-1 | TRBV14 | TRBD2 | TGTGCCAGCAGCCAAGACCCAGCGGGAGTGAGGCAGTTCTTC | CASSQDPAGVRQFF
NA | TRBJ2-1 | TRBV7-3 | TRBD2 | TGTGCCAGCAGTGCAACTAGCGGGAGGTACAATGAGCAGTTCTTC | CASSATSGRYNEQFF
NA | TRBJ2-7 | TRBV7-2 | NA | TGTGCCAGCAGCCGGGGTAGGGCCTACGAGCAGTACTTC | CASSRGRAYEQYF
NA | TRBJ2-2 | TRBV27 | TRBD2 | TGTGCCAGCAGTGCCCTTAGCGGGAGGGGGGCCGGGGAGCTGTTTTTT | CASSALSGRGAGELFF
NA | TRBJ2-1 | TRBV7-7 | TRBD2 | TGTGCTAGCAGCCCAGCGGGAGGGTACAATGAGCAGTTCTTC | CASSPAGGYNEQFF
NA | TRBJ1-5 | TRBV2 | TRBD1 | TGTGCCAGCAGTGAAGCGCCGACAGGGGGCGTTTATAGCAATCAGCCCCAGCATTTT | CASSEAPTGGVYSNQPQHF
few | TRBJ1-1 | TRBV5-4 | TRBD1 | TGTGCCAGCAGCCTACAGGGGGGGAACACTGAAGCTTTCTTT | CASSLQGGNTEAFF
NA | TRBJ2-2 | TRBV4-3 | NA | TGCGCCAGCAGCCAAGCGGGAGCCGGGGAGCTGTTTTTT | CASSQAGAGELFF
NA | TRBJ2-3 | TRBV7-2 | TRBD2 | TGTGCCAGCAGCTTAGGAGCACTAGCGGGATACACAGATACGCAGTATTTT | CASSLGALAGYTDTQYF
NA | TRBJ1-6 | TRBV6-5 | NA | TGTGCCAGCAGTTACTCCGGCCAGGGGCATTCACCCCTCCACTTT | CASSYSGQGHSPLHF
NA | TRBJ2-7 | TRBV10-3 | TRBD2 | TGTGCCATCAGTGTGGGACCCCGGGACTACAGCTCCTACGAGCAGTACTTC | CAISVGPRDYSSYEQYF
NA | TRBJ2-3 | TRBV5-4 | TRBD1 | TGTGCCAGCAGGTCGGGACAGGGGGTTGGCACAGATACGCAGTATTTT | CASRSGQGVGTDTQYF
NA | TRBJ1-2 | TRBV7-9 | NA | TGTGCCAGCAGCCCTCCTGGAGGGGAATTTGATGGCTACACCTTC | CASSPPGGEFDGYTF
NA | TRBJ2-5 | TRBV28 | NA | TGTGCCAGCACCCTTGTGGGGGGAGCCAAGAGAGAGACCCAGTACTTC | CASTLVGGAKRETQYF
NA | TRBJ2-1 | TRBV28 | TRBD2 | TGTGCCACCCGCAGCAGCGGGAGGCCCAATTTCAGCTCCTACAATGAGCAGTTCTTC | CATRSSGRPNFSSYNEQFF
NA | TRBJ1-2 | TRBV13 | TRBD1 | TGTGCCAGCAGCTTACAGGGGGCCGGTGGCTACACCTTC | CASSLQGAGGYTF
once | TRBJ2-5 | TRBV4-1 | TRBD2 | TGCGCCAGCAGCCGAGCCGGGACTAGCAGGGAGACCCAGTACTTC | CASSRAGTSRETQYF
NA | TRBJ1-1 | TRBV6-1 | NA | TGTGCCAGCAGTGAACGAACAGTAACCGAAGCTTTCTTT | CASSERTVTEAFF
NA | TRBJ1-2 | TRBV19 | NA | TGTGCCAGTAGTGCGGGTTGGCGCTATGGCTACACCTTC | CASSAGWRYGYTF
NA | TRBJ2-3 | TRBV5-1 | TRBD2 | TGCGCCAGCAGAGCGGGGGGGGGCACAGATACGCAGTATTTT | CASRAGGGTDTQYF
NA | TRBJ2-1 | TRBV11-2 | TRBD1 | TGTGCCAGCAGCAAAACCGGGACAGCAGGATATGAGCAGTTCTTC | CASSKTGTAGYEQFF
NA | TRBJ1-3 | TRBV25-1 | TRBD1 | TGTGCCAGCGGGACAGGGACTGGAAACACCATATATTTT | CASGTGTGNTIYF
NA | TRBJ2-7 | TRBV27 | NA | TGTGCCAGCAGTTTACAACAGGGTAAACACGAGCAGTACTTC | CASSLQQGKHEQYF
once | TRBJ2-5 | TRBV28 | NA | TGTGCCAGCAGTTTTGTCAGCCAAGAGACCCAGTACTTC | CASSFVSQETQYF